This T cell receptor (beta chain) was documented in a study of CXCR3-negative and CXCR3-positive naive CD8 T cells. General study results and limits: More hydrophobic TRB CDR3s occurred in CXCR3-positive than in CXCR3-negative naive cells.

Note on this clonotype: What it recognizes is unknown.

The CDR3 sequence is 13 residues long. Germline V lookup: CDR1 PRHDT, CDR2 FYEKMQ (reference sequence). Via 5' RACE with UMI labels, TRB cDNA libraries were prepared. TCRdb reprocessed the 5' RACE reads and reports one entry per CDR3 protein, with no DNA. With 60,000 to 65,000 distinct CDR3 sequences in the sample, the ten largest clones hold under 0.9%. This sequence joins TRBV13 and TRBJ2-7. The specimen was naive CXCR3+ CD8+ T cells from blood. Subset given: CD45RO-CCR7+CD27+CD95- naive CD8+ T cells expressing CXCR3 (TNR3+). This TCR derives from a human donor in good health. Some clones in this sample may be carry-over from other donors' samples. CDR3 amino acids: CASSLSLAYEQYF.